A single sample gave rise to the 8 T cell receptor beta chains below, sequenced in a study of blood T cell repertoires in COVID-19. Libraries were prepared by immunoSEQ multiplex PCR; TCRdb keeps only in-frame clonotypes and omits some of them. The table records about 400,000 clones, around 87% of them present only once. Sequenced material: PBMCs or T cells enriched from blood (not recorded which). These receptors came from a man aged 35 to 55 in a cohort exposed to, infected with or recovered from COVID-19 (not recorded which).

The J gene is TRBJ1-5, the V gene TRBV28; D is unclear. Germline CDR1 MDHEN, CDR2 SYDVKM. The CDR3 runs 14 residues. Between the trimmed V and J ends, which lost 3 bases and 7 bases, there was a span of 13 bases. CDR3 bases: TGTGCCAGCAGTTTTAGCGGAATGAGGCAGCCCCAGCATTTT. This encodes CASSFSGMRQPQHF. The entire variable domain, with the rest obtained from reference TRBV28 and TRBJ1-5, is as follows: DVKVTQSSRYLVKRTGEKVFLECVQDMDHENMFWYRQDPGLGLRLIYFSYDVKMKEKGDIPEGYSVSREKKERFSLILESASTNQTSMYLCASSFSGMRQPQHFGDGTRLSIL.

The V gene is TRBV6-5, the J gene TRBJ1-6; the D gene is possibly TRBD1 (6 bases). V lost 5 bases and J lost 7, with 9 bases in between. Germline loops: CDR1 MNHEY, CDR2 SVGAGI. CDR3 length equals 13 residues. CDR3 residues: CASSTTGNSPLHF. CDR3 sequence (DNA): TGTGCCAGCAGTACCACAGGGAATTCACCCCTCCACTTT.

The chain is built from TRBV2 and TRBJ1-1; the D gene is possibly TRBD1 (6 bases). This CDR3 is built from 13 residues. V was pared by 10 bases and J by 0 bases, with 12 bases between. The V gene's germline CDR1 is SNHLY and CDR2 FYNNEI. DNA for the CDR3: TGTGCCACCGTGGACAGCATGAACACTGAAGCTTTCTTT. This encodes CATVDSMNTEAFF. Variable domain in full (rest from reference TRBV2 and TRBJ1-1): EPEVTQTPSHQVTQMGQEVILRCVPISNHLYFYWYRQILGQKVEFLVSFYNNEISEKSEIFDDQFSVERPDGSNFTLKIRSTKLEDSAMYFCATVDSMNTEAFFGQGTRLTVV.

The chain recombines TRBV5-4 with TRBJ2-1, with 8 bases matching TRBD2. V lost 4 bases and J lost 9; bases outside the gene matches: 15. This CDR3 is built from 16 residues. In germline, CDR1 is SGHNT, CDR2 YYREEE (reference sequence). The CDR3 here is CASSPTGREVSSEQFF. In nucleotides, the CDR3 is TGTGCCAGCAGCCCCACGGGGCGGGAGGTTTCGAGTGAGCAGTTCTTC. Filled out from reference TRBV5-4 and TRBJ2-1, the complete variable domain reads ETGVTQSPTHLIKTRGQQVTLRCSSQSGHNTVSWYQQALGQGPQFIFQYYREEENGRGNFPPRFSGLQFPNYSSELNVNALELDDSALYLCASSPTGREVSSEQFFGPGTRLTVL.

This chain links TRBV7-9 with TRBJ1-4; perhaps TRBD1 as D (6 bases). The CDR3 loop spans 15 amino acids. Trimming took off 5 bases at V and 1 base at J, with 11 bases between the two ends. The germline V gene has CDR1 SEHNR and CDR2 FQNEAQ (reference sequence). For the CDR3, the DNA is TGTGCCAGCAGCGGCACAGGGCGAACTAATGAAAAACTGTTTTTT. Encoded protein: CASSGTGRTNEKLFF. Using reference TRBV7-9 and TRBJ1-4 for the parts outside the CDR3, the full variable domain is DTGVSQNPRHKITKRGQNVTFRCDPISEHNRLYWYRQTLGQGPEFLTYFQNEAQLEKSRLLSDRFSAERPKGSFSTLEIQRTEQGDSAMYLCASSGTGRTNEKLFFGSGTQLSVL.

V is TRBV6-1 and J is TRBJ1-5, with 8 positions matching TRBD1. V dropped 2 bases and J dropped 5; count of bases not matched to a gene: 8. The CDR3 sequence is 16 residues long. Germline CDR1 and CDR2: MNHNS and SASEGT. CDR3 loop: CASSELDTGGYQPQHF. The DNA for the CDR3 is TGTGCCAGCAGTGAATTGGACACAGGGGGTTATCAGCCCCAGCATTTT.

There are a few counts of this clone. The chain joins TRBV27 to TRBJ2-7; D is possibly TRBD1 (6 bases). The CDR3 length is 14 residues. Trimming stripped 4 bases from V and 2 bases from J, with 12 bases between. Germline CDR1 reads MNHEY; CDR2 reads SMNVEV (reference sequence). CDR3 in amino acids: CASSSGHPTYEQYF. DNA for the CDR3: TGTGCCAGCAGTTCGGGACACCCAACCTACGAGCAGTACTTC.

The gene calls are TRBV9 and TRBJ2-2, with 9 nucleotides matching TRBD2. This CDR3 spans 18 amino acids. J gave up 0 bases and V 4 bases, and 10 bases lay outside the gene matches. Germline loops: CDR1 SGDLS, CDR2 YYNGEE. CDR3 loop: CASSPRGSGGTNTGELFF. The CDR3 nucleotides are TGTGCCAGCAGCCCCCGGGGTAGCGGGGGAACGAACACCGGGGAGCTGTTTTTT. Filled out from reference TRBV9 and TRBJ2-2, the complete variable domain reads DSGVTQTPKHLITATGQRVTLRCSPRSGDLSVYWYQQSLDQGLQFLIQYYNGEERAKGNILERFSAQQFPDLHSELNLSSLELGDSALYFCASSPRGSGGTNTGELFFGEGSRLTVL.